Below are 23 T cell receptor beta chains sequenced from a single sample in a study of T cell responses to AZD1222 COVID-19 vaccine. This table comes from immunoSEQ multiplex PCR, and its TCRdb copy is limited to in-frame clones, with some not included. The table lists over 95,000 clones, 70% to 90% of them singletons, with around 3.1% in the top ten. The sequenced sample was peripheral blood, obtained on day 0 of AZD1222 vaccination. These receptor sequences come from an adult in good health.

This clone was seen a single time. This rearrangement joins TRBV27 to TRBJ2-3, with TRBD2 identical over 11 bases. In germline, CDR1 is MNHEY, CDR2 SMNVEV (reference sequence). This CDR3 is built from 16 residues. The trim removed 3 bases at V and 5 bases at J, leaving 7 bases unmatched. CDR3: CASSFHSGGARDTQYF. The CDR3, as DNA: TGTGCCAGCAGTTTTCATAGCGGGGGGGCCAGAGATACGCAGTATTTT.

V is TRBV9 and J is TRBJ1-1; D perhaps matches TRBD1 (5 bases). V was cut by 0 bases and J by 1 base, with 7 bases left in between. The CDR3 is 14 amino acids. Per germline, CDR1 SGDLS and CDR2 YYNGEE. The CDR3 coding sequence is TGTGCCAGCAGCGTAGGAGGGGCGAACACTGAAGCTTTCTTT. Translation: CASSVGGANTEAFF.

This chain links TRBV19 with TRBJ2-6, with TRBD1 as a possible D gene (6 bases). Per germline, CDR1 LNHDA and CDR2 SQIVND (reference sequence). The CDR3 consists of 19 residues. V lost 4 bases, J lost 0 bases, and 19 bases lay in between. The CDR3 DNA reads TGTGCCAGTAGTACCCCAGCTACAGGGACCAACTCTGGGGCCAACGTCCTGACTTTC. Encoded protein: CASSTPATGTNSGANVLTF.

The V gene is TRBV4-1, the J gene TRBJ1-4; perhaps TRBD1 as D (5 bases). From germline, CDR1 is MGHRA and CDR2 YSYEKL. V was trimmed by 1 base and J by 6 bases, leaving 12 bases between them. The CDR3 contains 15 residues. CDR3 sequence (DNA): TGCGCCAGCAGCCAAGGCGTGGGGCCGGATGAAAAACTGTTTTTT. Translating gives CASSQGVGPDEKLFF.

Regarding this clone: The sample holds other DNA sequences that translate to the same CDR3. This rearrangement joins TRBV29-1 to TRBJ1-2; a weak D match, TRBD1 (5 bases). Germline CDR1 SQVTM, CDR2 ANQGSEA. V was trimmed by 2 bases and J by 7 bases, leaving 14 bases between them. The CDR3 is made up of 13 amino acids. The CDR3 here is CSVESGQGGGYTF. CDR3 sequence (DNA): TGCAGCGTTGAATCCGGCCAGGGAGGTGGCTACACCTTC.

The V and J genes are TRBV27 and TRBJ2-3; D might be TRBD1 or TRBD2, each matching 5 bases. Germline V gives CDR1 MNHEY, CDR2 SMNVEV (reference sequence). Between the trimmed V and J ends, which lost 6 bases and 1 base, there was a span of 14 bases. The CDR3 is made up of 15 amino acids. CDR3: CASSRWGSGTDTQYF. CDR3 DNA: TGTGCCAGCAGCCGGTGGGGGTCGGGCACAGATACGCAGTATTTT.

CDR3 in amino acids: CASSLEYGGKESYEQYV. CDR3 nucleotides: TGTGCCAGCAGCTTAGAGTACGGGGGGAAGGAGTCCTACGAGCAGTACGTC. The chain uses TRBV7-8 and TRBJ2-7; 7 nucleotides line up with TRBD2. Trimming cost V 1 base and J 1 base; bases outside gene matches: 10. Germline CDR1 SGHVS, CDR2 FQNEAQ. The CDR3 spans 17 residues.

The chain employs TRBV19 and TRBJ2-1; 7 nucleotides align to TRBD2. Trimming at V came to 0 bases and at J to 7 bases, leaving 18 bases not matched to a gene. CDR3 length: 19 residues. Germline V lookup: CDR1 LNHDA, CDR2 SQIVND (reference sequence). The CDR3 DNA reads as TGTGCCAGTAGTATAGACCCGCTTGGGGCGGGAGTTTCAACAAATGAGCAGTTCTTC. The encoded protein is CASSIDPLGAGVSTNEQFF.

The V and J genes are TRBV6-5 and TRBJ1-2; D remains unclear. Trimming removed 2 bases from V and 7 bases from J, with 11 bases in between. The CDR3 covers 13 residues. The V gene's germline CDR1 is MNHEY and CDR2 SVGAGI. As DNA, the CDR3 is TGTGCCAGCAGTTACCAGCCCCGGAGTGGCTACACCTTC. It is translated as CASSYQPRSGYTF.

The V gene is TRBV19, the J gene TRBJ2-6; D might be TRBD1 (7 bases). Trimming pared 8 bases from V and 0 bases from J, leaving 20 bases between. Germline CDR1 and CDR2: LNHDA and SQIVND (reference sequence). The CDR3 runs 18 residues. Here the CDR3 DNA reads TGTGCCAGTTGGACCGGGGGACAGCCCGGCTCTGGGGCCAACGTCCTGACTTTC. This encodes CASWTGGQPGSGANVLTF. The variable domain in full, completed from reference TRBV19 and TRBJ2-6, reads DGGITQSPKYLFRKEGQNVTLSCEQNLNHDAMYWYRQDPGQGLRLIYYSQIVNDFQKGDIAEGYSVSREKKESFPLTVTSAQKNPTAFYLCASWTGGQPGSGANVLTFGAGSRLTVL.

This rearrangement joins TRBV6-5 to TRBJ1-2, with TRBD1 matching 7 bases. The CDR3 length is 11 residues. The J segment lost 8 bases and the V segment lost 6 bases, leaving 3 bases of the junction unmatched. Germline V lookup: CDR1 MNHEY, CDR2 SVGAGI. CDR3 sequence (DNA): TGTGCCAGCAGGCGACAGGGCGGCTACACCTTC. The encoded protein is CASRRQGGYTF.

The chain is built from TRBV29-1 and TRBJ2-1; D is tentatively TRBD1 or TRBD2 (5 bases each). The length of the CDR3 is 12 residues. Germline V lookup: CDR1 SQVTM, CDR2 ANQGSEA. Deletions cut 8 bases from V and 8 bases from J, with 16 bases between. CDR3 sequence: CSPLLGVDEQFF. CDR3 nucleotides: TGCAGCCCTCTTTTGGGGGTGGATGAGCAGTTCTTC.

The chain joins TRBV7-8 to TRBJ2-7, with D tentatively TRBD2 (6 bases). Trimming pared 1 base from V and 1 base from J, leaving 14 bases between. Germline V gives CDR1 SGHVS, CDR2 FQNEAQ. The CDR3 extends over 16 amino acids. CDR3: CASSLVTGAVSYEQYV. CDR3 nucleotides: TGTGCCAGCAGCTTAGTCACGGGAGCGGTATCCTACGAGCAGTACGTC.

V gene TRBV27 combines with J gene TRBJ1-2, with D unclear. The CDR3 spans 15 residues. Germline V gene data show CDR1 as MNHEY and CDR2 as SMNVEV (reference sequence). V was trimmed by 3 bases and J by 0 bases, leaving 11 bases between them. CDR3 region: CASSLRPETNYGYTF. CDR3 in DNA: TGTGCCAGCAGTTTGAGGCCAGAGACTAACTATGGCTACACCTTC.

The V gene is TRBV6-2 or TRBV6-3, the J gene TRBJ1-6; a possible D gene is TRBD1 (6 bases). CDR1 is MNHEY and CDR2 is SVGEGT in the germline V gene. V lost 5 bases and J lost 7, with 9 bases in between. CDR3 size: 13 residues. CDR3 in amino acids: CASSTTGNSPLHF. The DNA for the CDR3 is TGTGCCAGCAGTACAACAGGGAATTCACCCCTCCACTTT.

The V and J genes are TRBV7-8 and TRBJ1-5, with D hard to call. Germline values: CDR1 SGHVS, CDR2 FQNEAQ. Trimming shortened V by 1 base and J by 5 bases, and 6 bases separated the two germline ends. The CDR3 sequence is 13 residues long. The CDR3 region has the DNA TGTGCCAGCAGCTTAGACAGAGATCAGCCCCAGCATTTT. Protein: CASSLDRDQPQHF.

The CDR3 spells CAISESATRGSYEQYF. The CDR3, as DNA: TGTGCCATCAGTGAGTCGGCAACTCGGGGCTCCTACGAGCAGTACTTC. The V call is TRBV10-3, the J call TRBJ2-7, with a tentative D call TRBD2 (5 bases). Germline lookup yields CDR1 ENHRY and CDR2 SYGVKD. CDR3 length equals 16 residues. The V end lost 0 bases, the J end lost 0 bases, and 12 bases lay between the germline ends.

This chain joins TRBV18 and TRBJ2-1; 7 nucleotides align to TRBD2. After removal of 3 bases from V and 3 bases from J, the junction contained 8 bases not matched to a gene. The CDR3 runs to 16 residues. CDR1 and CDR2 (germline): KGHSH, LQKENI. CDR3 loop: CASSPRRERVYNEQFF. The CDR3 DNA reads as TGTGCCAGCTCACCCCGGCGGGAGCGTGTCTACAATGAGCAGTTCTTC. Looking up the rest from reference TRBV18 and TRBJ2-1 gives the full variable domain: NAGVMQNPRHLVRRRGQEARLRCSPMKGHSHVYWYRQLPEEGLKFMVYLQKENIIDESGMPKERFSAEFPKEGPSILRIQQVVRGDSAAYFCASSPRRERVYNEQFFGPGTRLTVL.

The rearrangement links TRBV10-1 to TRBJ1-1, with D possibly being TRBD1 (5 bases). Trimming cost V 8 bases and J 10 bases, with 14 bases left between them. This CDR3 contains 11 residues. Germline V gene lookup returns CDR1 WNHNN and CDR2 SYGVQD (reference sequence). CDR3 residues: CASAPARGAFF. As DNA, the CDR3 is TGCGCCAGCGCCCCAGCAAGGGGAGCTTTCTTT.

This clone has only one observation. The chain recombines TRBV27 with TRBJ1-2; 9 positions match TRBD1. V was pared by 6 bases and J by 5 bases, with 4 bases of the junction left unmatched. Germline V gene lookup returns CDR1 MNHEY and CDR2 SMNVEV (reference sequence). This CDR3 comprises 13 residues. Here the CDR3 reads CASRTGTGYGYTF. The CDR3 nucleotides are TGTGCCAGCAGGACCGGGACAGGGTATGGCTACACCTTC.

V and J are TRBV11-2 and TRBJ2-3, with D maybe TRBD2 (6 bases). The V and J ends lost 5 bases and 1 base respectively, with 13 bases between them. The germline gives CDR1 SGHAT, CDR2 FQNNGV. The CDR3 contains 15 residues. The CDR3 bases are TGTGCCAGCAGCCAAGGCGGGGCCCGCACAGATACGCAGTATTTT. Residues: CASSQGGARTDTQYF.

The genes are TRBV19 and TRBJ1-1, with D uncertain. Germline V gene data show CDR1 as LNHDA and CDR2 as SQIVND (reference sequence). Between the trimmed V and J ends, which lost 6 bases and 2 bases, there was a span of 4 bases. The CDR3 loop spans 11 amino acids. CDR3 amino acids: CASSGNTEAFF. DNA for the CDR3: TGTGCCAGTAGCGGTAACACTGAAGCTTTCTTT. Supplemented by reference TRBV19 and TRBJ1-1, the full variable domain reads DGGITQSPKYLFRKEGQNVTLSCEQNLNHDAMYWYRQDPGQGLRLIYYSQIVNDFQKGDIAEGYSVSREKKESFPLTVTSAQKNPTAFYLCASSGNTEAFFGQGTRLTVV.

This clone has only one observation. The CDR3 region has the DNA TGTGCCAGCAGTCCTAGGCAAGGCAGCACATCTAGCACAGATACGCAGTATTTT. Protein product: CASSPRQGSTSSTDTQYF. The chain combines TRBV7-2 with TRBJ2-3; D gene uncertain. This CDR3 has 18 residues. The V end was cut by 6 bases, the J end by 0 bases, with 22 bases between. Germline V gene sequence: CDR1 SGHTA, CDR2 FQGNSA.